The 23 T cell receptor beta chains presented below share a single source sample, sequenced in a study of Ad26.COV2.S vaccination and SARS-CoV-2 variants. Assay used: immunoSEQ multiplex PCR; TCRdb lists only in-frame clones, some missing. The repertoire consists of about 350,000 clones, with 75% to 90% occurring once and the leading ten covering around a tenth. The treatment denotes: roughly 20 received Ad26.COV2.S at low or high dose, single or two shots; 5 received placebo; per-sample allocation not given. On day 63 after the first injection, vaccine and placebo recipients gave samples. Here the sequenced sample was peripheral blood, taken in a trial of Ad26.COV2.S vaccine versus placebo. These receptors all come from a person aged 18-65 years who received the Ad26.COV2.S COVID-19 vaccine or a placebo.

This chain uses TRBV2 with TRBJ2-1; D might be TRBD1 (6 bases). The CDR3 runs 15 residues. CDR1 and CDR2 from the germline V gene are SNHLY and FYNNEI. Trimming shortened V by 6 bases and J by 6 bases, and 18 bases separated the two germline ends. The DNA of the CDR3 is TGTGCCAGCAGGTTCACCACAGGGATTATCAATGAGCAGTTCTTC. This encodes CASRFTTGIINEQFF.

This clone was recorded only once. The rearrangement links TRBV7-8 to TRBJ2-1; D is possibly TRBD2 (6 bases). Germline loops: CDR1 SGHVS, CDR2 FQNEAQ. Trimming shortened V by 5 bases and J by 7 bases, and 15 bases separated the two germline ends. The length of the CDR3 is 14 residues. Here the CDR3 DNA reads TGTGCCAGCAGCCCCCGGGAGACGAGGAATGAGCAGTTCTTC. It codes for CASSPRETRNEQFF.

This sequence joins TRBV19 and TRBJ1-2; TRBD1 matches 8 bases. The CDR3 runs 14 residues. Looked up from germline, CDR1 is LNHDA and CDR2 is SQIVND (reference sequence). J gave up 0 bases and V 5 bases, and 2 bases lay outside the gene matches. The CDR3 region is CASSGTGTNYGYTF. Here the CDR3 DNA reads TGTGCCAGTAGTGGGACAGGCACTAACTATGGCTACACCTTC. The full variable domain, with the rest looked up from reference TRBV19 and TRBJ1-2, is DGGITQSPKYLFRKEGQNVTLSCEQNLNHDAMYWYRQDPGQGLRLIYYSQIVNDFQKGDIAEGYSVSREKKESFPLTVTSAQKNPTAFYLCASSGTGTNYGYTFGSGTRLTVV.

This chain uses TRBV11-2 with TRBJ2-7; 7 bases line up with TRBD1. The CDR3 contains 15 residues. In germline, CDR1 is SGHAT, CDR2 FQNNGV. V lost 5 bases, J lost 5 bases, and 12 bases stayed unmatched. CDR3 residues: CASSLPTGSRNEQYF. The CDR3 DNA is TGTGCCAGCAGCCTTCCGACAGGGTCAAGGAACGAGCAGTACTTC.

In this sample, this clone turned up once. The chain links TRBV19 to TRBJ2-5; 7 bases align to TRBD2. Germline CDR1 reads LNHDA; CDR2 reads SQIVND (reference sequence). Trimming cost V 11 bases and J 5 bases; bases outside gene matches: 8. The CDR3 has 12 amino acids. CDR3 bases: TGTGCCTCCTCAGGGAGGGGCGAGACCCAGTACTTC. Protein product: CASSGRGETQYF.

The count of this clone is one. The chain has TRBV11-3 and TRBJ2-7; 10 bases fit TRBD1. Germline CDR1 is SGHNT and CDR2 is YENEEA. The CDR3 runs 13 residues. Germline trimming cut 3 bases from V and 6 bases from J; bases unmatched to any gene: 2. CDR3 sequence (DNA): TGTGCCAGCAGCTTTGGACAGGGGGGCGAGCAGTACTTC. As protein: CASSFGQGGEQYF.

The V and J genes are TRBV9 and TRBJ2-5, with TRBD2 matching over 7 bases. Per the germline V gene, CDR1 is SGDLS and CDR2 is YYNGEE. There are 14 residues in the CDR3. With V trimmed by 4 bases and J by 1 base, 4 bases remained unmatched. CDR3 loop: CASSSGTTQETQYF. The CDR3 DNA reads TGTGCCAGCAGCTCAGGGACTACCCAAGAGACCCAGTACTTC.

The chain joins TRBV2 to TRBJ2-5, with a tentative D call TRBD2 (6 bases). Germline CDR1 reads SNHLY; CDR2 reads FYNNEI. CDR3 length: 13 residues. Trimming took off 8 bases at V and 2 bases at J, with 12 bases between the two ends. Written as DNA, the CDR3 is TGTGCCAGCGGGGCGGGGTTGCAAGAGACCCAGTACTTC. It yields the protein CASGAGLQETQYF.

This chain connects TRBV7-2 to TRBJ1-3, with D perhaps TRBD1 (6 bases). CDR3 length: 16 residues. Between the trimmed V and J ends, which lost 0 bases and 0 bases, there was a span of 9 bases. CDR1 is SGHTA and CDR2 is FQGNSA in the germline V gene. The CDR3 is CASSLATGLSGNTIYF. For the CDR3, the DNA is TGTGCCAGCAGCTTAGCGACAGGCCTCTCTGGAAACACCATATATTTT.

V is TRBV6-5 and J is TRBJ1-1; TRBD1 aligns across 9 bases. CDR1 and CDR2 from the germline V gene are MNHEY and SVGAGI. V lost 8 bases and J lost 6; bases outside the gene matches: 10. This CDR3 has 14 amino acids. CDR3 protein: CASGRQGGRAEAFF. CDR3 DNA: TGTGCCAGCGGAAGACAGGGGGGCCGCGCTGAAGCTTTCTTT.

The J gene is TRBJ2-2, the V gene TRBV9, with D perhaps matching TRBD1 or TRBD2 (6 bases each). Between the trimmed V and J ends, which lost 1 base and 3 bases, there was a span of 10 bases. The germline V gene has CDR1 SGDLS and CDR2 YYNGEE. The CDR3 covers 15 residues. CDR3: CASSVWGADTGELFF. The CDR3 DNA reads TGTGCCAGCAGCGTATGGGGGGCAGACACCGGGGAGCTGTTTTTT.

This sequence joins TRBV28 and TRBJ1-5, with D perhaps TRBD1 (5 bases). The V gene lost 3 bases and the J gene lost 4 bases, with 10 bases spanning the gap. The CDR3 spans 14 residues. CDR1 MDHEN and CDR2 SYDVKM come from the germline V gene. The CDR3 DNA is TGTGCCAGCAGTTTGGGCAGGGCTAATCAGCCCCAGCATTTT. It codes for CASSLGRANQPQHF.

The CDR3 region has the DNA TGCAGCGTTAGGACTAGCACAGATACGCAGTATTTT. Its protein is CSVRTSTDTQYF. The chain carries TRBV29-1 and TRBJ2-3; a possible D gene is TRBD2 (5 bases). Germline CDR1 SQVTM, CDR2 ANQGSEA. V gave up 5 bases and J gave up 0 bases, with 6 bases separating them. The CDR3 is 12 residues long.

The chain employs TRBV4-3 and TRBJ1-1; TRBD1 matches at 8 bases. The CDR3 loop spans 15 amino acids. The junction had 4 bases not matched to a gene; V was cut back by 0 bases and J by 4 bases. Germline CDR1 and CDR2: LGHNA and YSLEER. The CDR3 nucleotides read TGCGCCAGCAGCCAAGAAAGGACAGGGATCACTGAAGCTTTCTTT. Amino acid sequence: CASSQERTGITEAFF.

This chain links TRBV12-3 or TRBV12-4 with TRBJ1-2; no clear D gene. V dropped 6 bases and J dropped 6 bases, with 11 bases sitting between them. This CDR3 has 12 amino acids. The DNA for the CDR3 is TGTGCCAGCAGGCACCGGGGTAATGGCTACACCTTC. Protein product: CASRHRGNGYTF.

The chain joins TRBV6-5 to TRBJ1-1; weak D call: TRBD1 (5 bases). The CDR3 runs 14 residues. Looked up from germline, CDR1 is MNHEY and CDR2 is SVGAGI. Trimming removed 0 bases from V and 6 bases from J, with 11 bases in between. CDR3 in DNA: TGTGCCAGCAGTTACTCGAGCAGGGTCTCTGAAGCTTTCTTT. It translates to CASSYSSRVSEAFF.

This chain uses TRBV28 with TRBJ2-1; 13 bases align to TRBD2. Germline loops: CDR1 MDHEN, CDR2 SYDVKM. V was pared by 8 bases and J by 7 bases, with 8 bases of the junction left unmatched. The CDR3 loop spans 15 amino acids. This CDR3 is CASRLGLAGANEQFF. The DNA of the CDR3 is TGTGCCAGCCGACTCGGACTAGCGGGAGCGAATGAGCAGTTCTTC.

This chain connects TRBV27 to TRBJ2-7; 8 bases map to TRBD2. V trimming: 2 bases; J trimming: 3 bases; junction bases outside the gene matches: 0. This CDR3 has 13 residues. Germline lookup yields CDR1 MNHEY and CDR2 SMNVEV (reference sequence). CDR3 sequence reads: CASSLTSGYEQYF. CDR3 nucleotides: TGTGCCAGCAGTTTAACTAGCGGCTACGAGCAGTACTTC.

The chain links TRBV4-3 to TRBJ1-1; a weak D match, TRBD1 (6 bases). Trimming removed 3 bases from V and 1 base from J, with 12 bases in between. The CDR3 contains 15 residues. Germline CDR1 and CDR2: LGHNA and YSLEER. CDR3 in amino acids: CASSQTHRENTEAFF. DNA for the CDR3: TGCGCCAGCAGCCAGACCCACAGGGAGAACACTGAAGCTTTCTTT.

CDR3 DNA: TGTGCCAGTAGTTTCACAGGGTATCAGCCCCAGCATTTT. Residues: CASSFTGYQPQHF. The V gene is TRBV19, the J gene TRBJ1-5; D perhaps matches TRBD1 (6 bases). The CDR3 totals 13 residues. The germline V and J ends were trimmed by 5 bases and 5 bases, with 10 bases remaining between them. Germline CDR1 is LNHDA and CDR2 is SQIVND (reference sequence).

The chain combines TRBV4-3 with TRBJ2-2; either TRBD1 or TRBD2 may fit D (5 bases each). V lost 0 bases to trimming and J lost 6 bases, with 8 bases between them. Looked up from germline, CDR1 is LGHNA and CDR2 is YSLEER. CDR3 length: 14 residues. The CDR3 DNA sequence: TGCGCCAGCAGCCAAGATAGGGACGCCGGGGAGCTGTTTTTT. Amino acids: CASSQDRDAGELFF.

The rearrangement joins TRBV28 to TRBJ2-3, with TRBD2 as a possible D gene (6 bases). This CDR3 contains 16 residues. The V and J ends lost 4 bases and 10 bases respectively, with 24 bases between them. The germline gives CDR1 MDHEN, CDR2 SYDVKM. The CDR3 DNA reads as TGTGCCAGCAGTTCCCCGCGGGGAGAGGGTTTGGGTTCGCAGTATTTT. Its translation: CASSSPRGEGLGSQYF. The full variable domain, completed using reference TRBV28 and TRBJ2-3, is DVKVTQSSRYLVKRTGEKVFLECVQDMDHENMFWYRQDPGLGLRLIYFSYDVKMKEKGDIPEGYSVSREKKERFSLILESASTNQTSMYLCASSSPRGEGLGSQYFGPGTRLTVL.

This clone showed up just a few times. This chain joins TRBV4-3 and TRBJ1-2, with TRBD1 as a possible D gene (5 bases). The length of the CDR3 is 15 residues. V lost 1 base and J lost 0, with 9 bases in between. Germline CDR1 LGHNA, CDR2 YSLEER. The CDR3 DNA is TGCGCCAGCAGCCAAGGACGGGGACCTAACTATGGCTACACCTTC. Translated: CASSQGRGPNYGYTF.